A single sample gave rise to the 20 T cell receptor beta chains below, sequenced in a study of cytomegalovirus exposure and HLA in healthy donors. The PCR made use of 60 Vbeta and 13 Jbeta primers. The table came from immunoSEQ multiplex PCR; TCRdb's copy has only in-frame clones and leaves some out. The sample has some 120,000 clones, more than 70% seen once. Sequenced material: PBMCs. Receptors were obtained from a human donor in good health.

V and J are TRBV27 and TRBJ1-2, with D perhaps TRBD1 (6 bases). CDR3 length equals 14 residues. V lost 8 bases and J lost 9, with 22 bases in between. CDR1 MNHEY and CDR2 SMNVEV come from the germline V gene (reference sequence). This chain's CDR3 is CASSPGEGSISYTF. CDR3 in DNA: TGTGCCAGCTCCCCAGGGGAGGGTAGTATTAGCTACACCTTC.

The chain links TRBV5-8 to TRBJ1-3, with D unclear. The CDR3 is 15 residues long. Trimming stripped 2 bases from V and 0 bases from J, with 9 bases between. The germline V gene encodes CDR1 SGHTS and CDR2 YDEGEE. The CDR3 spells CASSFSASSGNTIYF. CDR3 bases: TGTGCCAGCAGCTTTTCGGCTAGCTCTGGAAACACCATATATTTT.

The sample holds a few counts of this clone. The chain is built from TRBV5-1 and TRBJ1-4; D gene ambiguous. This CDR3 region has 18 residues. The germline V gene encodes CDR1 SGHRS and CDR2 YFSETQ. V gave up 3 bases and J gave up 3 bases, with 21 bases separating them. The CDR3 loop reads CASSYMGGSGDPNEKLFF. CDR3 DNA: TGCGCCAGCAGCTATATGGGAGGCAGCGGGGATCCTAATGAAAAACTGTTTTTT. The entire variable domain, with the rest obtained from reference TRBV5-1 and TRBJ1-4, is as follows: KAGVTQTPRYLIKTRGQQVTLSCSPISGHRSVSWYQQTPGQGLQFLFEYFSETQRNKGNFPGRFSGRQFSNSRSEMNVSTLELGDSALYLCASSYMGGSGDPNEKLFFGSGTQLSVL.

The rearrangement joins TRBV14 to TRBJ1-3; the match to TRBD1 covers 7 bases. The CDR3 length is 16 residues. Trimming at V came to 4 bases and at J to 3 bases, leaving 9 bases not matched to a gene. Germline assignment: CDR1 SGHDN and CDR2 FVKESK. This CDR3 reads CASSPFGTVYGNTIYF. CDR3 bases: TGTGCCAGCAGCCCCTTCGGGACAGTTTATGGAAACACCATATATTTT.

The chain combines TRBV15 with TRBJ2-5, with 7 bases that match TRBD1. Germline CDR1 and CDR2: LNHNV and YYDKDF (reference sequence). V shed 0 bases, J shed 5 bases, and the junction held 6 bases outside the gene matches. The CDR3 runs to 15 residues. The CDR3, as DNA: TGTGCCACCAGCAGAGATCGGGCCAGGGGGGAGACCCAGTACTTC. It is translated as CATSRDRARGETQYF. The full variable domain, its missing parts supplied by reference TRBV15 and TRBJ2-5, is DAMVIQNPRYQVTQFGKPVTLSCSQTLNHNVMYWYQQKSSQAPKLLFHYYDKDFNNEADTPDNFQSRRPNTSFCFLDIRSPGLGDTAMYLCATSRDRARGETQYFGPGTRLLVL.

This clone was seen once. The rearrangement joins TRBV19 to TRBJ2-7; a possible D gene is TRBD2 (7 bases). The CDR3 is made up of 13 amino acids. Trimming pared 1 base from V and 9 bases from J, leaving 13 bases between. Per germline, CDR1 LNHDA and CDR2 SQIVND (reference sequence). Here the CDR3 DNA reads TGTGCCAGTAGTATAGGAGGGGGGGCCGGGCAGTACTTC. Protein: CASSIGGGAGQYF.

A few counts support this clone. The CDR3: CASSGGLARETQYF. The DNA for the CDR3 is TGTGCCAGCAGTGGGGGACTAGCTAGGGAGACCCAGTACTTC. The chain employs TRBV6-6 and TRBJ2-5, with 9 bases identical to TRBD2. The CDR3 covers 14 residues. J gave up 5 bases and V 5 bases, and 6 bases lay outside the gene matches. Germline CDR1 and CDR2: MNHNY and SVGAGI (reference sequence).

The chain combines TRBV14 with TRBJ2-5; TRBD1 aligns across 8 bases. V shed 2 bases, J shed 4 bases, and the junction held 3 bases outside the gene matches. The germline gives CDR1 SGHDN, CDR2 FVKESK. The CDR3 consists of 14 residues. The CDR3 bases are TGTGCCAGCAGCCAACAGGACAGGGTAGAGACCCAGTACTTC. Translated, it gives CASSQQDRVETQYF.

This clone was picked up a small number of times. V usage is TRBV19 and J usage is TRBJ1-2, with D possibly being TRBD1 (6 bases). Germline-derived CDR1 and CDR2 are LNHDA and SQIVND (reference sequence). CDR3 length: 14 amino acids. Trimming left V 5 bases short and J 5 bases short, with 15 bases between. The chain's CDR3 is CASSEQGRNYGYTF. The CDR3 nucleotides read TGTGCCAGTAGTGAACAGGGTCGGAATTATGGCTACACCTTC.

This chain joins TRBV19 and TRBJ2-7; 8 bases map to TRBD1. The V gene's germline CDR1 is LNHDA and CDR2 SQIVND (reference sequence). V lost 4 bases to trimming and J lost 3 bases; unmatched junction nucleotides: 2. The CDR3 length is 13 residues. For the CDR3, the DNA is TGTGCCAGTAGTAACAGGGGGGACTACGAGCAGTACTTC. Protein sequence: CASSNRGDYEQYF. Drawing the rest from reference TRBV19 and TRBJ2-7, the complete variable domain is DGGITQSPKYLFRKEGQNVTLSCEQNLNHDAMYWYRQDPGQGLRLIYYSQIVNDFQKGDIAEGYSVSREKKESFPLTVTSAQKNPTAFYLCASSNRGDYEQYFGPGTRLTVT.

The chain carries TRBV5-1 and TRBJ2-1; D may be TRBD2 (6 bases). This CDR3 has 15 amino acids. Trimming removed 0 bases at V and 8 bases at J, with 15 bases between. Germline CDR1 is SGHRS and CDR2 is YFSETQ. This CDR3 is CASSLAETSPYEQFF. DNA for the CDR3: TGCGCCAGCAGCTTGGCGGAGACTAGTCCCTATGAGCAGTTCTTC.

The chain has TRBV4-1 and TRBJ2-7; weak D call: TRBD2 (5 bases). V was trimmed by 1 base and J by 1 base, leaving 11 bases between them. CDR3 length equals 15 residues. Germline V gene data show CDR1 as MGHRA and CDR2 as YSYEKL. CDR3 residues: CASSQGTYSSYEQYF. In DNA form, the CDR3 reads TGCGCCAGCAGCCAAGGGACTTATAGTTCCTACGAGCAGTACTTC.

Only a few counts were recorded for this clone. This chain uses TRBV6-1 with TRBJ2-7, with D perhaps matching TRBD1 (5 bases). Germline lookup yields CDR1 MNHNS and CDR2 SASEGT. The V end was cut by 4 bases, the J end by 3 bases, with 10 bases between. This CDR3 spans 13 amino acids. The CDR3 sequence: CASSVFRDYEQYF. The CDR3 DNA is TGTGCCAGCAGTGTCTTCAGGGACTACGAGCAGTACTTC.

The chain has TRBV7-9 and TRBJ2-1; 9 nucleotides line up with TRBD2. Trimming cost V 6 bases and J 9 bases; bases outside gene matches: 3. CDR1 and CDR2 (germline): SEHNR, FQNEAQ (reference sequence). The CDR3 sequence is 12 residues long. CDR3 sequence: CASRGGGAEQFF. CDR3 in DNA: TGTGCCAGCAGAGGCGGGGGGGCTGAGCAGTTCTTC.

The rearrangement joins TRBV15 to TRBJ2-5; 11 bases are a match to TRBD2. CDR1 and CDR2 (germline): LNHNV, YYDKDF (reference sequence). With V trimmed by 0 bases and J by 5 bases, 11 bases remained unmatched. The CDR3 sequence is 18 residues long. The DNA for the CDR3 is TGTGCCACCAGCAGAGATCTGGCTAGCGGGGGGCCGGGGGAGACCCAGTACTTC. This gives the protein CATSRDLASGGPGETQYF.

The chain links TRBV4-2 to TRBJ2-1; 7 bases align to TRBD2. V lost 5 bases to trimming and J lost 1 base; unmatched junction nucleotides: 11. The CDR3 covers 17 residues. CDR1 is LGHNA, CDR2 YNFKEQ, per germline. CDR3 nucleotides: TGTGCCAGCAGCTCGTGGGTCGGGGGGTTTTCCTACAATGAGCAGTTCTTC. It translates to CASSSWVGGFSYNEQFF.

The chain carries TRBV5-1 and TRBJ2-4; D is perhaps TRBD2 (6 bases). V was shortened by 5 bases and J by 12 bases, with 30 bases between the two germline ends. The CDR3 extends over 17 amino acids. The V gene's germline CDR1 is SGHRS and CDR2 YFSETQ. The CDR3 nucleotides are TGCGCCAGCAGTACTAGCTTACGTAACCCTCAGGAGGAGGCTCAGTACTTC. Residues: CASSTSLRNPQEEAQYF.

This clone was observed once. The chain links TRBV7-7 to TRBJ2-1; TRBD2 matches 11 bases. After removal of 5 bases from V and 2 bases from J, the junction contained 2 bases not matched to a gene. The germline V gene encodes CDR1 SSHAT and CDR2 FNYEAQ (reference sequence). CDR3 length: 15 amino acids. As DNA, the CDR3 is TGTGCCAGCAGCCCGGGACTAGCGGCCTACAATGAGCAGTTCTTC. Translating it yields CASSPGLAAYNEQFF.

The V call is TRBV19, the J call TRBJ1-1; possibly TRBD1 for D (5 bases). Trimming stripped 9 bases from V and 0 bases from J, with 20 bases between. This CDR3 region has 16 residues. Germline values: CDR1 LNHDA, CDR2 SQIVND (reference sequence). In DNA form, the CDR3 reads TGTGCCAGCTTCCCGAGACAGAATAGGATGAACACTGAAGCTTTCTTT. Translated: CASFPRQNRMNTEAFF.

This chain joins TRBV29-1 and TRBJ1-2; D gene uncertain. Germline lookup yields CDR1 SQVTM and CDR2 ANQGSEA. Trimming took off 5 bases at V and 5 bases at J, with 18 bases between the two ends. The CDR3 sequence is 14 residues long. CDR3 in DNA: TGCAGCGTTTCGGGGTTTTCTACCATGTATGGCTACACCTTC. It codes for CSVSGFSTMYGYTF.